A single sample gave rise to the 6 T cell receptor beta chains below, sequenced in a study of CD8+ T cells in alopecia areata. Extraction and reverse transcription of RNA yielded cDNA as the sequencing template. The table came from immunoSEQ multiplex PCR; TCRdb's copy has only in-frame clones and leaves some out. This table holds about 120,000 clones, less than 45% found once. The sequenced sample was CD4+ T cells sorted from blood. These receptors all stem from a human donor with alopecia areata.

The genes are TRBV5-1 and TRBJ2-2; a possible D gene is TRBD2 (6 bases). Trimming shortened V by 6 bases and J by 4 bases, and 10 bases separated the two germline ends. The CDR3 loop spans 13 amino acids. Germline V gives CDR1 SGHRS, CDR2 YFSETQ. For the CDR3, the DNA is TGCGCCAGCAATCCCGGGGGCACCGGGGAGCTGTTTTTT. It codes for CASNPGGTGELFF. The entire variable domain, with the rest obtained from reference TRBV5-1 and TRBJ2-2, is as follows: KAGVTQTPRYLIKTRGQQVTLSCSPISGHRSVSWYQQTPGQGLQFLFEYFSETQRNKGNFPGRFSGRQFSNSRSEMNVSTLELGDSALYLCASNPGGTGELFFGEGSRLTVL.

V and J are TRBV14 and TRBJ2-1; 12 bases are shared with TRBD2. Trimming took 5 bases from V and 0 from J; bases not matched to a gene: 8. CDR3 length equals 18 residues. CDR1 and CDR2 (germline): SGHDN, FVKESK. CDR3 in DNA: TGTGCCAGCAGCGGGCTAGCGGGAGGGCCGTTCTCCTACAATGAGCAGTTCTTC. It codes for CASSGLAGGPFSYNEQFF.

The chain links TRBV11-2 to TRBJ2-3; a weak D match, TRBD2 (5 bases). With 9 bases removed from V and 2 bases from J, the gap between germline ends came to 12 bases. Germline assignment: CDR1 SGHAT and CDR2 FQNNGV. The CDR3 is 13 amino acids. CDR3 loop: CARPSGSTDTQYF. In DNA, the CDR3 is TGTGCCAGGCCCTCGGGATCCACAGATACGCAGTATTTT.

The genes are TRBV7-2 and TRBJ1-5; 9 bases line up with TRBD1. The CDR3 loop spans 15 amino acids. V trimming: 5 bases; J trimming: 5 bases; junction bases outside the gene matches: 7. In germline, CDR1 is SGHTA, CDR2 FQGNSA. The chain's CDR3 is CASSPGTGIDQPQHF. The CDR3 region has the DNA TGTGCCAGCAGCCCCGGGACAGGGATCGATCAGCCCCAGCATTTT.

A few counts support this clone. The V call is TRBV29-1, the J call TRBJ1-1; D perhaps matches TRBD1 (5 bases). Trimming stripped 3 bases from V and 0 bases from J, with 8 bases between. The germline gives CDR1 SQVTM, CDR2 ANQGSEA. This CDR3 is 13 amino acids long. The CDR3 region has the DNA TGCAGCGTTGATCAGGGCCTGAACACTGAAGCTTTCTTT. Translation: CSVDQGLNTEAFF.

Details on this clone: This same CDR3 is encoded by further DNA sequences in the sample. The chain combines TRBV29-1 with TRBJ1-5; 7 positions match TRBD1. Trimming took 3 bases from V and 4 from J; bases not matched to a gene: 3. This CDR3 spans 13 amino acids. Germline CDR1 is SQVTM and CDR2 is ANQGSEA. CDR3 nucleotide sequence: TGCAGCGTTGAGGCAGGGGGTAATCAGCCCCAGCATTTT. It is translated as CSVEAGGNQPQHF.